The 21 T cell receptor beta chains given below trace back to one sample, sequenced in a study of shared clonotypes between healthy human individuals. Naive CD8 cells lacked CD45RO and underwent positive selection for CCR7, leaving out terminally differentiated effector memory CD45RA+ cells. Sequencing was performed with immunoSEQ multiplex PCR; in TCRdb, only in-frame clones are kept and a portion is missing. The data hold approximately 650,000 clones, with roughly 95% observed a single time. The sequenced material came from naive CD8+ T cells sorted from blood. The source of these receptors is a woman aged 25 to 39 in good health.

The V call is TRBV9, the J call TRBJ1-5; 7 bases align to TRBD1. The V segment lost 0 bases and the J segment 6 bases; nucleotides outside the gene matches: 3. Germline V CDR1 and CDR2: SGDLS, YYNGEE. The CDR3 is 14 residues long. The CDR3 here is CASSVGTGVQPQHF. DNA of the CDR3: TGTGCCAGCAGCGTAGGAACAGGGGTTCAGCCCCAGCATTTT.

The V call is TRBV27, the J call TRBJ2-6, with 9 bases that match TRBD1. The V segment lost 4 bases and the J segment 1 base; nucleotides outside the gene matches: 5. Germline values: CDR1 MNHEY, CDR2 SMNVEV (reference sequence). The CDR3 has 17 residues. CDR3 sequence: CASSCWTGVSGANVLTF. The CDR3 nucleotides are TGTGCCAGCAGTTGCTGGACAGGGGTATCTGGGGCCAACGTCCTGACTTTC.

The chain joins TRBV5-6 to TRBJ1-3; D remains unclear. Between the trimmed V and J ends, which lost 0 bases and 2 bases, there was a span of 6 bases. CDR1 and CDR2 from the germline V gene are SGHDT and YYEEEE. CDR3 length equals 14 residues. The CDR3 region has the DNA TGTGCCAGCAGCTTGGGTAACGCTGGAAACACCATATATTTT. Its protein product is CASSLGNAGNTIYF.

The chain combines TRBV9 with TRBJ2-7, with 9 bases that match TRBD2. V was clipped by 3 bases and J by 2 bases; unmatched bases: 6. This CDR3 is built from 15 residues. CDR1 and CDR2 from the germline V gene are SGDLS and YYNGEE. The CDR3 loop is CASSASGTQTYEQYF. The DNA for the CDR3 is TGTGCCAGCAGCGCTAGCGGGACTCAAACCTACGAGCAGTACTTC.

The chain couples TRBV4-1 to TRBJ2-2, with D possibly matching TRBD1 (5 bases). V lost 5 bases to trimming and J lost 0 bases, with 7 bases between them. This CDR3 comprises 14 residues. CDR1 MGHRA and CDR2 YSYEKL come from the germline V gene. CDR3 sequence: CASSWTPNTGELFF. For the CDR3, the DNA is TGCGCCAGCAGCTGGACACCGAACACCGGGGAGCTGTTTTTT.

The genes are TRBV2 and TRBJ1-2; D call uncertain. Trimming pared 7 bases from V and 0 bases from J, leaving 9 bases between. Looked up from germline, CDR1 is SNHLY and CDR2 is FYNNEI. The CDR3 totals 13 residues. The CDR3: CASMGSSNYGYTF. DNA of the CDR3: TGTGCCAGCATGGGTAGCTCTAACTATGGCTACACCTTC. Drawing the rest from reference TRBV2 and TRBJ1-2, the complete variable domain is EPEVTQTPSHQVTQMGQEVILRCVPISNHLYFYWYRQILGQKVEFLVSFYNNEISEKSEIFDDQFSVERPDGSNFTLKIRSTKLEDSAMYFCASMGSSNYGYTFGSGTRLTVV.

V usage is TRBV4-2 and J usage is TRBJ2-7; 10 bases are a match to TRBD2. CDR1 LGHNA and CDR2 YNFKEQ come from the germline V gene. The CDR3 has 16 residues. The J segment lost 2 bases and the V segment lost 3 bases, leaving 7 bases of the junction unmatched. The CDR3 coding sequence is TGTGCCAGCAGCCAGACGAGCGGGAGGGTGGCCTACGAGCAGTACTTC. It encodes CASSQTSGRVAYEQYF.

The chain combines TRBV13 with TRBJ1-1; 8 bases are a match to TRBD1. The trim removed 4 bases at V and 5 bases at J, leaving 6 bases unmatched. The CDR3 length is 14 residues. Germline-derived CDR1 and CDR2 are PRHDT and FYEKMQ (reference sequence). For the CDR3, the DNA is TGTGCCAGCAGCTATCCCACAGGGGGGACTGAAGCTTTCTTT. Residues: CASSYPTGGTEAFF.

Worth noting for this clone: The sample carries other DNA sequences with the same CDR3. V gene TRBV7-9 combines with J gene TRBJ2-7; D is undetermined. In germline, CDR1 is SEHNR, CDR2 FQNEAQ (reference sequence). The CDR3 has 12 residues. The V end was cut by 5 bases, the J end by 5 bases, with 10 bases between. The CDR3 loop is CASSLGLDEQYF. CDR3 nucleotides: TGTGCCAGCAGCCTCGGTTTGGACGAGCAGTACTTC.

Note on this clone: The same CDR3 also results from other DNA sequences found in this sample. J is TRBJ2-1 and V is TRBV19, with D maybe TRBD2 (5 bases). With 3 bases removed from V and 4 bases from J, the gap between germline ends came to 13 bases. Germline loops: CDR1 LNHDA, CDR2 SQIVND (reference sequence). This CDR3 region has 15 residues. The CDR3 is CASSMGLAEYNEQFF. The CDR3 nucleotides are TGTGCCAGTAGTATGGGCCTAGCCGAATACAATGAGCAGTTCTTC.

This sequence joins TRBV11-2 and TRBJ2-1; no firm D call. The CDR3 runs 14 residues. V lost 1 base and J 6 bases, leaving 10 bases between the germline ends. CDR1 and CDR2 from the germline V gene are SGHAT and FQNNGV. CDR3 sequence (DNA): TGTGCCAGCAGCTTAGTTTTGAACCTCAATGAGCAGTTCTTC. Translated: CASSLVLNLNEQFF.

The rearrangement links TRBV25-1 to TRBJ2-5; tentatively, D is TRBD1 or TRBD2 (6 bases each). The CDR3 totals 15 residues. Germline lookup yields CDR1 MGHDK and CDR2 SYGVNS. V dropped 5 bases and J dropped 4 bases, with 17 bases sitting between them. The CDR3 DNA follows: TGTGCCAGCAGTTCCTTAAGGGGGGCGTTAGAGACCCAGTACTTC. Translated: CASSSLRGALETQYF.

The rearrangement uses TRBV6-1 and TRBJ1-3; the D gene is possibly TRBD1 (5 bases). V was pared by 3 bases and J by 2 bases, with 14 bases between. CDR3 size: 16 residues. The germline CDR1 and CDR2 sequences are MNHNS and SASEGT. CDR3 nucleotides: TGTGCCAGCAGTGAGTGGGGACTAATGCCTGGAAACACCATATATTTT. This translates into CASSEWGLMPGNTIYF.

This chain joins TRBV9 and TRBJ2-5, with 7 bases fitting TRBD2. Germline V lookup: CDR1 SGDLS, CDR2 YYNGEE. The V gene end was trimmed by 3 bases and the J gene end by 5 bases; junction bases not matched to a gene: 7. The CDR3 length is 14 residues. The CDR3 sequence is CASSAGGGRETQYF. CDR3 nucleotide sequence: TGTGCCAGCAGCGCCGGGGGAGGGCGGGAGACCCAGTACTTC.

The chain links TRBV28 to TRBJ2-6; D is possibly TRBD1 (6 bases). Germline V gene sequence: CDR1 MDHEN, CDR2 SYDVKM. The CDR3 is 18 residues long. With 6 bases removed from V and 0 bases from J, the gap between germline ends came to 18 bases. The CDR3 reads CASRPDSLSLSGANVLTF. DNA for the CDR3: TGTGCCAGCAGGCCGGACAGCCTCAGCCTCTCTGGGGCCAACGTCCTGACTTTC.

This clone was detected a few times. V gene TRBV4-2 combines with J gene TRBJ1-1; D remains unclear. The length of the CDR3 is 12 residues. V was cut by 5 bases and J by 5 bases, with 9 bases left in between. CDR1 and CDR2 from the germline V gene are LGHNA and YNFKEQ. The CDR3 spells CASSSSETEAFF. CDR3 coding DNA: TGTGCCAGCAGCTCCAGCGAGACTGAAGCTTTCTTT.

J is TRBJ2-7 and V is TRBV6-1; 7 nucleotides line up with TRBD2. Germline lookup yields CDR1 MNHNS and CDR2 SASEGT. The CDR3 has 14 amino acids. With V trimmed by 7 bases and J by 7 bases, 13 bases remained unmatched. DNA of the CDR3: TGTGCCAGCACCGAGAGGACTAGGTCAGGGGAGCAGTACTTC. Protein: CASTERTRSGEQYF.

The chain joins TRBV6-6 to TRBJ1-2; 8 bases align to TRBD1. Germline CDR1 is MNHNY and CDR2 is SVGAGI (reference sequence). With V trimmed by 7 bases and J by 2 bases, 6 bases remained unmatched. The CDR3 has 14 residues. The CDR3 is CASTLQGENYGYTF. The CDR3 bases are TGTGCCAGCACCCTACAGGGGGAAAACTATGGCTACACCTTC.

The V call is TRBV7-9, the J call TRBJ1-3; D may be TRBD1 (5 bases). V lost 7 bases and J lost 6, with 10 bases in between. The CDR3 totals 12 residues. CDR1 and CDR2 (germline): SEHNR, FQNEAQ (reference sequence). This CDR3 reads CASNRGENTIYF. DNA for the CDR3: TGTGCCAGCAATCGGGGGGAAAACACCATATATTTT.

In DNA form, the CDR3 reads TGTGCCTGGAGAGGGACTAGCGGGAGGGGCGAGCAGTACTTC. It codes for CAWRGTSGRGEQYF. V and J are TRBV30 and TRBJ2-7, with 16 nucleotides matching TRBD2. CDR1 and CDR2 from the germline V gene are GTSNPN and SVGIG (reference sequence). The CDR3 has 14 amino acids. Unmatched junction bases numbered 2, after V lost 3 bases and J lost 6 bases.

The chain uses TRBV7-9 and TRBJ1-2; D unresolved. This CDR3 spans 14 amino acids. V was trimmed by 1 base and J by 5 bases, leaving 11 bases between them. CDR1 and CDR2 (germline): SEHNR, FQNEAQ (reference sequence). For the CDR3, the DNA is TGTGCCAGCAGCTTAGGGACCGGCGAATATGGCTACACCTTC. It encodes CASSLGTGEYGYTF.